These 12 T cell receptor beta chains came from one sample sequenced in a study of blood T cells in healthy people across ages (dated by TCRdb to 2013 to 2016). To prepare the library, 5' RACE was applied. Instrument on record: Illumina HiSeq 2500. A second PCR of roughly 7 to 12 cycles was run with a J-beta primer mix and a sample-barcoded 5' primer. TCRdb trimmed public reads at Q25 via fastp, called clones via MiXCR and kept in-frame beta chains. Records with the same CDR3 protein are collapsed into one entry carrying the most frequent genes and DNA. This sample gives about 600,000 distinct CDR3 sequences in total; less than 60% of them show up just once. Approximately 23% of the sample is taken by the ten largest. Sequencing used blood. The origin of the receptors is an older man in good health.

The chain couples TRBV20-1 to TRBJ2-3, with D possibly TRBD2 on 5 matching bases. The V end was cut by 6 bases, the J end by 1 base, with 11 bases between. The CDR3 consists of 13 residues. The germline V gene has CDR1 DFQATT and CDR2 SNEGSKA (reference sequence). The CDR3 coding sequence is TGCAGTGCAGCGTTTAGCGGCACAGATACGCAGTATTTT. Amino acid sequence: CSAAFSGTDTQYF.

This chain links TRBV20-1 with TRBJ2-1, with D perhaps matching TRBD2 (5 bases). The J call may be wrong; the DNA end is better matched by TRBJ2-7. This CDR3 comprises 13 residues. Germline V gene data show CDR1 as DFQATT and CDR2 as SNEGSKA (reference sequence). The CDR3: CSARRGPYNEQYF. The CDR3 coding sequence is TGCAGTGCTAGACGGGGTCCTTACAATGAGCAGTACTTC.

V gene TRBV10-2 combines with J gene TRBJ2-1; D may correspond to TRBD1 or TRBD2 (6 bases each). This CDR3 region has 15 residues. Germline lookup yields CDR1 WSHSY and CDR2 SAAADI. Deletions cut 7 bases from V and 7 bases from J, with 20 bases between. The DNA of the CDR3 is TGCGCCAGCAACGGTGAACAGGGACTGGGTAATGAGCAGTTCTTC. Encoded protein: CASNGEQGLGNEQFF.

The chain employs TRBV7-3 and TRBJ2-1; 9 positions match TRBD2. CDR1 is SGHTA, CDR2 FQGTGA, per germline. This CDR3 is built from 15 residues. The V segment lost 4 bases and the J segment 7 bases; nucleotides outside the gene matches: 8. CDR3 sequence: CASSSILAGRNEQFF. CDR3 nucleotide sequence: TGTGCCAGCAGCTCGATTCTAGCGGGGAGAAATGAGCAGTTCTTC.

V and J are TRBV15 and TRBJ2-7; possible D gene TRBD1, 6 bases. Germline V gene lookup returns CDR1 LNHNV and CDR2 YYDKDF (reference sequence). The CDR3 spans 16 residues. The ends were cut back, 5 bases at V and 3 bases at J, with 20 bases in the middle. The chain's CDR3 is CATSRQSPQGSYEQYF. CDR3 DNA sequence: TGTGCCACCAGCCGCCAGAGCCCCCAGGGGAGCTACGAGCAGTACTTC.

The chain couples TRBV4-1 to TRBJ2-1, with TRBD1 matching over 10 bases. CDR1 is MGHRA, CDR2 YSYEKL, per germline. V was clipped by 4 bases and J by 6 bases; unmatched bases: 9. The CDR3 contains 16 residues. CDR3 residues: CASSPYRDRGVNEQFF. The CDR3 DNA is TGCGCCAGCAGCCCATACCGGGACAGGGGAGTCAATGAGCAGTTCTTC.

This clonotype was recorded once. The chain recombines TRBV20-1 with TRBJ1-2; D is possibly TRBD1 (6 bases). Trimming removed 8 bases at V and 5 bases at J, with 21 bases between. The length of the CDR3 is 14 residues. Germline-derived CDR1 and CDR2 are DFQATT and SNEGSKA (reference sequence). As DNA, the CDR3 is TGCAGTATACAGGGTTTGACCTCCCGGTATGGCTACACCTTC. Protein: CSIQGLTSRYGYTF.

CDR3 DNA sequence: TGTGCCAGCAGTTCCTTTGCGGGAGTAAGGGATGAGCAGTACTTC. This translates into CASSSFAGVRDEQYF. The chain recombines TRBV27 with TRBJ2-5, with TRBD2 matching over 7 bases. After removal of 4 bases from V and 11 bases from J, the junction contained 16 bases not matched to a gene. The germline CDR1 and CDR2 sequences are MNHEY and SMNVEV (reference sequence). The CDR3 runs to 15 residues.

V gene TRBV29-1 combines with J gene TRBJ1-2, with D uncertain. CDR3 length: 11 amino acids. V lost 5 bases and J lost 0, with 4 bases in between. In germline, CDR1 is SQVTM, CDR2 ANQGSEA. CDR3 bases: TGCAGCGTTCCAGCTAACTATGGCTACACCTTC. This encodes CSVPANYGYTF.

In its sample, this clonotype was seen once. J is TRBJ2-3 and V is TRBV6-6; the D gene is possibly TRBD2 (7 bases). The CDR3 sequence is 14 residues long. Germline values: CDR1 MNHNY, CDR2 SVGAGI (reference sequence). V lost 10 bases to trimming and J lost 4 bases, with 18 bases between them. DNA for the CDR3: TGTGCCATACGGGGGGCTGTGGCCGCAGATACGCAGTATTTT. Its protein is CAIRGAVAADTQYF.

For this clonotype: Since a much larger clone is just one base distant, this may be a read error. This rearrangement joins TRBV11-2 to TRBJ2-5, with 10 bases that match TRBD1. The CDR3 runs to 15 residues. The V gene's germline CDR1 is SGHAT and CDR2 FQNNGV. V lost 1 base to trimming and J lost 11 bases; unmatched junction nucleotides: 10. CDR3 protein: CASSLGGQGFNEQYF. Here the CDR3 DNA reads TGTGCCAGCAGCTTAGGGGGACAGGGGTTCAATGAGCAGTACTTC.

This clonotype was counted only a few times. This sequence joins TRBV29-1 and TRBJ1-4, with D unresolved. The CDR3 length is 14 residues. V was pared by 4 bases and J by 0 bases, with 9 bases between. The germline gives CDR1 SQVTM, CDR2 ANQGSEA. CDR3 coding DNA: TGCAGCGTTGCTGGCCTCGCAACTAATGAAAAACTGTTTTTT. Translating gives CSVAGLATNEKLFF.